Listed below are T cell receptor beta chains from one sample, sequenced in a study of T-cell reconstitution after alpha-beta-depleted transplantation in children. TCRdb itself ran the PCR reads through MiXCR, one entry per CDR3 protein. The sample lists approximately 350,000 distinct CDR3 sequences, 13% occurring once. The input for sequencing was PBMCs, taken from the stem cell graft. These receptors were collected from a human donor who donated a stem cell graft to a child with Fanconi anemia. The CDR3 runs from the conserved cysteine through the conserved F or W. A D gene is named only where the DNA matches it firmly. Clone size is shown for a subset of rows, as once, few, many or a class of expanded clone.

TRBJ1-2 TRBD1 . TRBV4-3 CASSQGERGLVGYTF TGCGCCAGCAGCCAAGGGGAAAGGGGGCTCGTTGGCTACACCTTC
TRBJ2-1 . few TRBV7-8 CASSLVLVLRPPYNEQFF TGTGCCAGCAGCTTAGTCTTGGTTTTGAGACCACCCTACAATGAGCAGTTCTTC
TRBJ1-3 . few TRBV7-2 CASSLAPLSGTSSLSGNTIYF TGTGCCAGCAGCTTAGCGCCTCTTAGCGGGACATCCAGCCTCTCTGGAAACACCATATATTTT
TRBJ1-1 TRBD1 few TRBV5-1 CASSFQGVFTEAFF TGCGCCAGCAGCTTCCAGGGGGTGTTCACTGAAGCTTTCTTT
TRBJ1-4 . many TRBV20-1 CSALVQGSTNEKLFF TGCAGTGCTTTAGTACAGGGTTCAACTAATGAAAAACTGTTTTTT
TRBJ2-2 TRBD1 many TRBV4-3 CASSQLTGAHGELFF TGCGCCAGCAGCCAATTGACAGGGGCTCACGGGGAGCTGTTTTTT
TRBJ2-2 . few TRBV30 CAGDFLNTGELFF TGTGCCGGGGACTTCCTGAACACCGGGGAGCTGTTTTTT
TRBJ2-7 . few TRBV7-9 CASSLGGVGIDEQYF TGTGCCAGCAGCTTAGGCGGGGTGGGCATCGACGAGCAGTACTTC
TRBJ1-1 . many TRBV15 CATSIGRQNTEAFF TGTGCCACCAGCATTGGACGGCAGAACACTGAAGCTTTCTTT
TRBJ1-1 . few TRBV19 CASSIAAENTEAFF TGTGCCAGTAGTATCGCAGCAGAGAACACTGAAGCTTTCTTT
TRBJ2-7 TRBD2 many TRBV6-2/TRBV6-3 CASSERGATYEQYF TGTGCCAGCAGTGAGCGGGGGGCAACCTACGAGCAGTACTTC
TRBJ2-1 TRBD2 few TRBV24-1 CATSDGASGVYNEQFF TGTGCCACCAGTGACGGGGCTAGCGGGGTATACAATGAGCAGTTCTTC
TRBJ1-5 . few TRBV9 CASTPRASGQPQHF TGTGCCAGCACCCCCCGGGCCTCAGGCCAGCCCCAGCATTTT
TRBJ2-5 TRBD1 many TRBV29-1 CSVERRGQETQYF TGCAGCGTTGAACGCAGGGGGCAAGAGACCCAGTACTTC
TRBJ2-1 . many TRBV5-8 CASSLAADSYNEQFF TGTGCCAGCAGCTTGGCTGCAGACTCCTACAATGAGCAGTTCTTC
TRBJ2-3 TRBD2 few TRBV7-9 CASSSPGLAGGDTQYF TGTGCCAGCAGCAGCCCGGGACTAGCGGGGGGAGATACGCAGTATTTT
TRBJ2-7 TRBD1 . TRBV7-8 CASSSGQGVAYEQYF TGTGCCAGCAGCTCCGGACAGGGGGTTGCTTACGAGCAGTACTTC
TRBJ1-1 . . TRBV7-8 CASSPQRSEAFF TGTGCCAGCAGCCCGCAGCGGAGCGAAGCTTTCTTT
TRBJ1-2 . few TRBV3-1 CASSQDIGASGLVNYGYTF TGTGCCAGCAGCCAAGATATCGGGGCTAGCGGTTTGGTGAACTATGGCTACACCTTC
TRBJ2-1 TRBD1 many TRBV20-1 CSPMGQGGKISYNEQFF TGCAGTCCCATGGGACAGGGAGGCAAGATTTCCTACAATGAGCAGTTCTTC
TRBJ1-2 TRBD1 . TRBV20-1 CRPDRVYGYTF TGCAGACCAGACAGGGTCTATGGCTACACCTTC
TRBJ1-2 . few TRBV12-3/TRBV12-4 CASSLAHDRSYGYTF TGTGCCAGCAGTTTAGCGCACGACAGGTCTTATGGCTACACCTTC
TRBJ2-7 . . TRBV7-2 CASSLSARNTYEQYF TGTGCCAGCAGCTTATCCGCCAGGAACACCTACGAGCAGTACTTC
TRBJ2-3 . few TRBV6-5 CASSSLGGQGTQYF TGTGCCAGCAGTTCCCTGGGCGGCCAGGGAACGCAGTATTTT
TRBJ1-6 TRBD1 few TRBV5-1 CASSSTTGGANSPLHF TGCGCCAGCAGCTCGACCACAGGGGGCGCAAATTCACCCCTCCACTTT
TRBJ2-7 . many TRBV10-2 CASSESSTEQYF TGCGCCAGCAGTGAGTCTAGCACCGAGCAGTACTTC
TRBJ2-1 . few TRBV2 CASTSDHGNEQFF TGTGCCAGCACCTCGGACCACGGTAATGAGCAGTTCTTC
TRBJ2-2 TRBD1 . TRBV29-1 CSVYGTDSTGELFF TGCAGCGTGTACGGGACAGATTCTACCGGGGAGCTGTTTTTT
TRBJ2-7 . . TRBV20-1 CSARGMDRYEQYF TGCAGTGCTAGAGGCATGGACAGATACGAGCAGTACTTC
TRBJ1-1 TRBD1 . TRBV6-6 CASREDRGTEAFF TGTGCCAGCAGGGAGGACAGGGGGACTGAAGCTTTCTTT
TRBJ1-2 . . TRBV7-3 CASSASGTLTF TGTGCCAGCAGCGCCTCCGGGACGCTCACCTTC
TRBJ1-1 TRBD1 once TRBV5-1 CASRPGQGQNTEAFF TGCGCCAGCAGACCGGGACAGGGCCAGAACACTGAAGCTTTCTTT
TRBJ2-5 . few TRBV28 CASSSYGGRYSETQYF TGTGCCAGCAGTAGTTATGGGGGGAGATACTCGGAGACCCAGTACTTC
TRBJ1-1 . many TRBV7-9 CASSFGAGEAFF TGTGCCAGCAGCTTTGGGGCGGGGGAAGCTTTCTTT
TRBJ2-5 . few TRBV4-1 CASSQGTDPQETQYF TGCGCCAGCAGCCAAGGGACGGACCCACAAGAGACCCAGTACTTC
TRBJ2-1 TRBD2 . TRBV7-3 CASSLVGGMNEQFF TGTGCCAGCAGCTTAGTGGGGGGGATGAATGAGCAGTTCTTC
TRBJ2-1 TRBD1 few TRBV18 CASSLQGFTYNEQFF TGTGCCAGCTCCCTACAGGGGTTCACCTACAATGAGCAGTTCTTC
TRBJ2-6 . few TRBV9 CASSTSLSEAGANVLTF TGTGCCAGCAGCACATCCCTTAGTGAGGCAGGGGCCAACGTCCTGACTTTC
TRBJ1-6 . . TRBV28 CASGYPQGGYNSPLHF TGTGCCAGCGGATACCCCCAGGGAGGCTATAATTCACCCCTCCACTTT
TRBJ1-1 TRBD1 few TRBV20-1 CSARTEGANTEAFF TGCAGTGCCCGAACGGAGGGGGCGAACACTGAAGCTTTCTTT
TRBJ2-7 . few TRBV18 CASSPRVYEQYF TGTGCCAGCTCACCGAGGGTCTACGAGCAGTACTTC
TRBJ1-6 . few TRBV20-1 CSATDGQSNSPLHF TGCAGTGCTACCGATGGACAGTCGAATTCACCCCTCCACTTT
TRBJ2-1 . few TRBV19 CASSFGSNNEQFF TGTGCCAGTAGTTTTGGCTCGAACAATGAGCAGTTCTTC
TRBJ2-1 . few TRBV7-9 CASSSTGTGNEQFF TGTGCCAGCAGCTCCACAGGGACCGGGAATGAGCAGTTCTTC
TRBJ2-3 . few TRBV7-2 CASSFAPRNLGVTDTQYF TGTGCCAGCAGCTTTGCGCCACGGAATTTAGGGGTCACAGATACGCAGTATTTT
TRBJ1-4 TRBD1 . TRBV12-3/TRBV12-4 CASSFGQGAFEKLFF TGTGCCAGCAGTTTCGGACAGGGGGCCTTTGAAAAACTGTTTTTT
TRBJ2-5 . . TRBV19 CASSIPGTSQYF TGTGCCAGTAGTATCCCGGGGACTTCCCAGTACTTC
TRBJ1-5 . . TRBV4-3 CASSQDHSDQPQHF TGCGCCAGCAGCCAAGATCACAGCGATCAGCCCCAGCATTTT
TRBJ2-2 . few TRBV11-2 CASSLDPGTPSRTGELFF TGTGCCAGCAGCTTAGACCCCGGGACCCCTTCACGGACCGGGGAGCTGTTTTTT
TRBJ2-3 . . TRBV2 CASSWGHGDTDTQYF TGTGCCAGCAGCTGGGGACACGGAGACACAGATACGCAGTATTTT
TRBJ2-2 . many TRBV9 CASGQNGELFF TGTGCCAGCGGTCAGAACGGGGAGCTGTTTTTT
TRBJ1-5 . . TRBV5-1 CASTLRGFFQPQHF TGCGCCAGCACCCTAAGGGGTTTTTTCCAGCCCCAGCATTTT